Below, one T cell receptor (beta chain) is given with its context. Its specificity is not known. One entry per CDR3 protein, called by TCRdb with MiXCR from the 5' RACE reads. There are 4,500 to 6,000 distinct CDR3 sequences in the sample; under 80% occur only once, and 3.5% to 5% lies in the top ten. Looked up from germline, CDR1 is SQVTM and CDR2 is ANQGSEA. The V end was cut by 2 bases, the J end by 1 base, with 5 bases between. The CDR3 sequence is 13 residues long. The sorted Tregs were CD4+CD25+CD127-/low cells. Findings and limits, study-wide: Whole repertoires were not studied in the larger cohort, only one V-J beta rearrangement.

This receptor was obtained from a female donor with breast cancer. The rearrangement uses TRBV29-1 and TRBJ2-2, with D uncertain. The sample taken for sequencing was Tregs sorted from blood. The CDR3 coding sequence is TGCAGCGTTGAAACAGAGAACACCGGGGAGCTGTTTTTT. Translation gives CSVETENTGELFF.